A single sample is the source of the 31 T cell receptor beta chains below, sequenced in a study of blood T cells in healthy people across ages. Next came a second PCR, run for about 6 to 12 cycles, which used a sample-barcoded 5' primer along with a J-beta primer mix. TCRdb processed the 5' RACE reads anew with MiXCR; each CDR3 protein has one entry. Found here are 730,000 or so distinct CDR3 sequences, over 40% of them singletons; the top ten hold approximately 29%. The source material was blood. Receptors originate from a man older than 75 in good health.

The V and J genes are TRBV20-1 and TRBJ2-7; 7 bases line up with TRBD2. This CDR3 has 13 amino acids. V trimming: 5 bases; J trimming: 2 bases; junction bases outside the gene matches: 6. Germline lookup yields CDR1 DFQATT and CDR2 SNEGSKA (reference sequence). CDR3: CSAPGLPTYEQYF. DNA for the CDR3: TGCAGTGCTCCGGGACTACCTACCTACGAGCAGTACTTC.

About this clonotype itself: It may be a read error: a sequence one base away is much more abundant. This sequence joins TRBV4-2 and TRBJ2-3, with 10 positions matching TRBD2. Germline V gene lookup returns CDR1 LGHNA and CDR2 YNFKEQ. This CDR3 has 16 amino acids. V dropped 4 bases and J dropped 4; count of bases not matched to a gene: 8. The CDR3 bases are TGTGCCAGCAGCCCCGGTAGCGGGAGGTCATCAGATACGCAGTATTTT. Its protein is CASSPGSGRSSDTQYF.

This chain links TRBV28 with TRBJ2-7, with D possibly called TRBD1 or TRBD2 (5 bases each). V lost 2 bases and J 3 bases, leaving 14 bases between the germline ends. Per germline, CDR1 MDHEN and CDR2 SYDVKM. The CDR3 spans 15 residues. The CDR3 loop reads CASSLPRGPNYEQYF. CDR3 nucleotides: TGTGCCAGCAGTTTACCCCGGGGCCCCAACTACGAGCAGTACTTC.

The CDR3 region has the DNA TGTGCCAGCAGCCAAGTAAGACAGCTCACTGAAGCTTTCTTT. Its translation: CASSQVRQLTEAFF. The genes are TRBV14 and TRBJ1-1; maybe TRBD1 (5 bases). This CDR3 contains 14 residues. V lost 1 base, J lost 4 bases, and 10 bases lay in between. CDR1 is SGHDN and CDR2 is FVKESK in the germline V gene. Full variable domain (remainder filled in from reference TRBV14 and TRBJ1-1): EAGVTQFPSHSVIEKGQTVTLRCDPISGHDNLYWYRRVMGKEIKFLLHFVKESKQDESGMPNNRFLAERTGGTYSTLKVQPAELEDSGVYFCASSQVRQLTEAFFGQGTRLTVV.

This clonotype was detected a few times. The chain joins TRBV6-5 to TRBJ2-7, with TRBD1 matching 10 bases. The J segment lost 2 bases and the V segment lost 5 bases, leaving 6 bases of the junction unmatched. Germline V CDR1 and CDR2: MNHEY, SVGAGI. The CDR3 extends over 15 amino acids. For the CDR3, the DNA is TGTGCCAGCAGTACCCCCGGGACAGGGGCCTACGAGCAGTACTTC. It codes for CASSTPGTGAYEQYF.

The chain is built from TRBV10-3 and TRBJ1-1, with D uncertain. V was shortened by 2 bases and J by 0 bases, with 7 bases between the two germline ends. The CDR3 covers 14 residues. The germline V gene has CDR1 ENHRY and CDR2 SYGVKD. The CDR3 DNA is TGTGCCATCAGTGAGATGGATATGAACACTGAAGCTTTCTTT. It is translated as CAISEMDMNTEAFF.

The V and J genes are TRBV7-2 and TRBJ1-4; no clear D. The V gene lost 1 base and the J gene lost 1 base, with 10 bases spanning the gap. The germline V gene has CDR1 SGHTA and CDR2 FQGNSA. The CDR3 is made up of 16 amino acids. CDR3 DNA: TGTGCCAGCAGCTTAGAATGGGGATTAACTAATGAAAAACTGTTTTTT. It encodes CASSLEWGLTNEKLFF.

This clonotype was seen a handful of times. This chain connects TRBV7-2 to TRBJ2-5, with 12 bases that match TRBD2. The V gene end was trimmed by 5 bases and the J gene end by 0 bases; junction bases not matched to a gene: 10. Germline V gene sequence: CDR1 SGHTA, CDR2 FQGNSA. The CDR3 is made up of 18 amino acids. The CDR3 DNA follows: TGTGCCAGCAGCGTTCTAGCGGGAGGGCCCTCTTACCAAGAGACCCAGTACTTC. As protein: CASSVLAGGPSYQETQYF.

Regarding this clonotype: Mismatch with germline at one junction end may stem from a read error. The rearrangement joins TRBV12-3 or TRBV12-4 to TRBJ2-3, with D perhaps matching TRBD2 (7 bases). The CDR3 consists of 15 residues. CDR3 nucleotide sequence: TGTGCCAGCAGTCTAGGGGGGGGCAAGACAGATGCGCAGTATTTT. This sequence encodes CASSLGGGKTDAQYF.

This clonotype was seen only a few times. The chain links TRBV20-1 to TRBJ2-3; maybe TRBD2 (6 bases). In germline, CDR1 is DFQATT, CDR2 SNEGSKA (reference sequence). Trimming took off 3 bases at V and 6 bases at J, with 19 bases between the two ends. The CDR3 has 15 residues. DNA for the CDR3: TGCAGTGCTAGGTCCCGACTAGGCTCATCGGATACGCAGTATTTT. Translation: CSARSRLGSSDTQYF.

This chain uses TRBV3-1 with TRBJ1-4; D remains ambiguous. CDR3 length: 13 amino acids. V gave up 4 bases and J gave up 7 bases, with 10 bases separating them. Germline V gene sequence: CDR1 LGHDT, CDR2 YNNKEL (reference sequence). The CDR3 DNA is TGTGCCAGCAGCCGAGGACTGGGTGAAAAACTGTTTTTT. Translating gives CASSRGLGEKLFF. The full variable domain, with the rest looked up from reference TRBV3-1 and TRBJ1-4, is DTAVSQTPKYLVTQMGNDKSIKCEQNLGHDTMYWYKQDSKKFLKIMFSYNNKELIINETVPNRFSPKSPDKAHLNLHINSLELGDSAVYFCASSRGLGEKLFFGSGTQLSVL.

This clonotype has just a few counts. The genes are TRBV29-1 and TRBJ2-7; 8 bases line up with TRBD1. Trimming at V came to 3 bases and at J to 3 bases, leaving 1 base not matched to a gene. The CDR3 runs to 12 residues. Germline V gene lookup returns CDR1 SQVTM and CDR2 ANQGSEA. DNA for the CDR3: TGCAGCGTTGATACAGGGGGCTACGAGCAGTACTTC. Translated: CSVDTGGYEQYF.

This rearrangement joins TRBV3-1 to TRBJ2-7, with D possibly TRBD2 on 6 matching bases. There are 15 residues in the CDR3. Germline V gives CDR1 LGHDT, CDR2 YNNKEL (reference sequence). V was pared by 6 bases and J by 0 bases, with 15 bases between. For the CDR3, the DNA is TGTGCCAGCAGGGGATCTGGGAGGAGCTCCTACGAGCAGTACTTC. Amino acid sequence: CASRGSGRSSYEQYF.

This clonotype was seen a few times. The chain uses TRBV5-1 and TRBJ2-5; D is uncertain. Germline V gene data show CDR1 as SGHRS and CDR2 as YFSETQ. This CDR3 is 15 amino acids long. V was pared by 1 base and J by 2 bases, with 12 bases between. CDR3 residues: CASSLTGILQETQYF. DNA of the CDR3: TGCGCCAGCAGCTTGACCGGAATACTTCAAGAGACCCAGTACTTC. The variable domain in full, with the rest retrieved from reference TRBV5-1 and TRBJ2-5, is KAGVTQTPRYLIKTRGQQVTLSCSPISGHRSVSWYQQTPGQGLQFLFEYFSETQRNKGNFPGRFSGRQFSNSRSEMNVSTLELGDSALYLCASSLTGILQETQYFGPGTRLLVL.

The rearrangement links TRBV24-1 to TRBJ2-1; no clear D. The V end was cut by 4 bases, the J end by 3 bases, with 3 bases between. Germline lookup yields CDR1 KGHDR and CDR2 SFDVKD. This CDR3 contains 12 residues. The CDR3 loop reads CATSEGYNEQFF. The CDR3, as DNA: TGTGCCACCAGTGAGGGCTACAATGAGCAGTTCTTC.

The chain employs TRBV20-1 and TRBJ2-5; D remains ambiguous. The last part of the DNA fits TRBJ2-7 better; the J call may be wrong. The CDR3 loop spans 11 amino acids. Germline V gene sequence: CDR1 DFQATT, CDR2 SNEGSKA (reference sequence). The CDR3 DNA reads TGCAGTGCTAGAGATCTTCACGAGCAGTACTTC. Its protein product is CSARDLHEQYF.

This clonotype was seen a few times. This rearrangement joins TRBV11-2 to TRBJ2-3; 8 bases are a match to TRBD1. The trim removed 7 bases at V and 4 bases at J, leaving 7 bases unmatched. Germline CDR1 is SGHAT and CDR2 is FQNNGV. The CDR3 sequence is 14 residues long. The CDR3 region has the DNA TGTGCCAGCACCTCGGACAGGGTGTCAGATACGCAGTATTTT. It encodes CASTSDRVSDTQYF.

The rearrangement joins TRBV6-2 or TRBV6-3 to TRBJ2-5; possibly TRBD1 for D (5 bases). Judging by the DNA end, TRBJ2-7 fits better; the J call may be wrong. CDR1 is MNHEY and CDR2 is SVGEGT in the germline V gene. The CDR3 sequence is 14 residues long. CDR3 nucleotides: TGTGCCAGCAGTCCTACAGGAAGGCGCGACGAGCAGTACTTC. This codes for CASSPTGRRDEQYF.

The chain employs TRBV20-1 and TRBJ1-6; TRBD1 matches 7 bases. This CDR3 comprises 14 residues. With 6 bases clipped from V and 7 bases from J, the junction kept 9 bases outside the gene matches. Per the germline V gene, CDR1 is DFQATT and CDR2 is SNEGSKA (reference sequence). The CDR3 loop reads CSATFTGENSPLHF. CDR3 sequence (DNA): TGCAGTGCGACCTTCACAGGGGAGAATTCACCCCTCCACTTT.

The chain is built from TRBV29-1 and TRBJ2-5, with 7 bases identical to TRBD2. The J segment lost 13 bases and the V segment lost 4 bases, leaving 18 bases of the junction unmatched. This CDR3 region has 14 residues. Germline loops: CDR1 SQVTM, CDR2 ANQGSEA. For the CDR3, the DNA is TGCAGCGTTGCGTCGGGAGGAACCTTAGAGATTTGGTACTTC. It codes for CSVASGGTLEIWYF.

This clonotype was detected a few times. This rearrangement joins TRBV27 to TRBJ1-5, with 7 positions matching TRBD1. V shed 6 bases and J 2 bases; nucleotides not matched to a gene: 7. Germline values: CDR1 MNHEY, CDR2 SMNVEV (reference sequence). The CDR3 has 15 residues. The CDR3 loop is CASSRGTVGNQPQHF. DNA of the CDR3: TGTGCCAGCAGCCGTGGGACAGTGGGCAATCAGCCCCAGCATTTT.

This clonotype showed up many times. The chain uses TRBV7-9 and TRBJ1-1; D is ambiguous. CDR3 length: 13 amino acids. V lost 1 base to trimming and J lost 8 bases, with 11 bases between them. Germline CDR1 and CDR2: SEHNR and FQNEAQ (reference sequence). In nucleotides, the CDR3 is TGTGCCAGCAGCTTAGGGGAGATAATAGAAGCTTTCTTT. Translating gives CASSLGEIIEAFF. Full variable domain (remainder filled in from reference TRBV7-9 and TRBJ1-1): DTGVSQNPRHKITKRGQNVTFRCDPISEHNRLYWYRQTLGQGPEFLTYFQNEAQLEKSRLLSDRFSAERPKGSFSTLEIQRTEQGDSAMYLCASSLGEIIEAFFGQGTRLTVV.

The chain recombines TRBV28 with TRBJ2-6, with 10 bases matching TRBD1. The V and J ends lost 5 bases and 3 bases, in that order; junction bases with no gene match: 4. The CDR3 length is 16 residues. Germline V gene lookup returns CDR1 MDHEN and CDR2 SYDVKM. The CDR3 DNA reads TGTGCCAGCAGTGGGACAGGGGAACGTGGGGCCAACGTCCTGACTTTC. This translates into CASSGTGERGANVLTF.

The chain carries TRBV2 and TRBJ2-6; tentatively, D is TRBD2 (5 bases). CDR1 and CDR2 (germline): SNHLY, FYNNEI. The CDR3 has 22 residues. The V end was cut by 8 bases, the J end by 7 bases, with 39 bases between. CDR3 protein: CASVGSRHTNFGIFSGANVLTF. CDR3 coding DNA: TGTGCCAGCGTTGGGTCGCGGCATACTAACTTCGGGATATTTTCGGGCGCCAACGTCCTGACTTTC.

In its sample, this clonotype was seen a few times. The chain employs TRBV20-1 and TRBJ2-7; 12 bases are a match to TRBD2. The J segment lost 0 bases and the V segment lost 1 base, leaving 1 base of the junction unmatched. The CDR3 runs 15 residues. Germline lookup yields CDR1 DFQATT and CDR2 SNEGSKA (reference sequence). This CDR3 is CSARGLAGDSYEQYF. CDR3 DNA: TGCAGTGCTAGAGGACTAGCGGGGGACTCCTACGAGCAGTACTTC.

V and J are TRBV20-1 and TRBJ2-4, with D possibly being TRBD1 (5 bases). The J call may be wrong; the DNA end is better matched by TRBJ2-7. Germline values: CDR1 DFQATT, CDR2 SNEGSKA (reference sequence). There are 13 residues in the CDR3. CDR3 residues: CSAPTDSNYEQYF. The CDR3 nucleotides are TGCAGTGCTCCTACCGACAGCAACTACGAGCAGTACTTC.

J is TRBJ2-5 and V is TRBV7-2; 11 nucleotides agree with TRBD1. Trimming cost V 1 base and J 4 bases; bases outside gene matches: 2. CDR1 is SGHTA and CDR2 is FQGNSA in the germline V gene. This CDR3 comprises 15 residues. The CDR3 sequence is CASSLEGQGVETQYF. The CDR3 region has the DNA TGTGCCAGCAGCTTAGAGGGACAGGGGGTAGAGACCCAGTACTTC. The full variable domain, in which reference TRBV7-2 and TRBJ2-5 provide the parts outside the CDR3, is GAGVSQSPSNKVTEKGKDVELRCDPISGHTALYWYRQSLGQGLEFLIYFQGNSAPDKSGLPSDRFSAERTGGSVSTLTIQRTQQEDSAVYLCASSLEGQGVETQYFGPGTRLLVL.

The table lists this clonotype with a few counts. The rearrangement uses TRBV7-6 and TRBJ2-1; 7 bases are shared with TRBD2. This CDR3 is built from 16 residues. Trimming took 1 base from V and 2 from J; bases not matched to a gene: 5. The germline V gene encodes CDR1 SGHVS and CDR2 FNYEAQ. As DNA, the CDR3 is TGTGCCAGCAGCTTAGAGGCGGGAGTACCCTACAATGAGCAGTTCTTC. Its translation: CASSLEAGVPYNEQFF.

This chain links TRBV7-2 with TRBJ2-1; no clear D. V shed 5 bases and J shed 7 bases, with 24 bases lying between them. Germline values: CDR1 SGHTA, CDR2 FQGNSA. The CDR3 contains 17 residues. CDR3 loop: CASSSRSFLSMGNEQFF. The CDR3 DNA sequence: TGTGCCAGCAGCAGCAGGTCCTTTCTCTCCATGGGGAATGAGCAGTTCTTC. Using reference TRBV7-2 and TRBJ2-1 for the parts outside the CDR3, the full variable domain is GAGVSQSPSNKVTEKGKDVELRCDPISGHTALYWYRQSLGQGLEFLIYFQGNSAPDKSGLPSDRFSAERTGGSVSTLTIQRTQQEDSAVYLCASSSRSFLSMGNEQFFGPGTRLTVL.

This clonotype was observed a handful of times. The chain combines TRBV7-9 with TRBJ2-1; possibly TRBD1 or TRBD2 for D (5 bases each). Trimming took 2 bases from V and 5 from J, leaving 10 bases between them. This CDR3 has 14 residues. Per germline, CDR1 SEHNR and CDR2 FQNEAQ (reference sequence). The CDR3: CASSLTGRNNEQFF. The CDR3 nucleotides are TGTGCCAGCAGCTTAACGGGACGGAACAATGAGCAGTTCTTC. Using reference TRBV7-9 and TRBJ2-1 for the parts outside the CDR3, the full variable domain is DTGVSQNPRHKITKRGQNVTFRCDPISEHNRLYWYRQTLGQGPEFLTYFQNEAQLEKSRLLSDRFSAERPKGSFSTLEIQRTEQGDSAMYLCASSLTGRNNEQFFGPGTRLTVL.

This clonotype occurred many times. The chain is built from TRBV5-1 and TRBJ2-7, with 9 bases that match TRBD2. CDR3 size: 16 residues. With 1 base clipped from V and 5 bases from J, the junction kept 10 bases outside the gene matches. Germline V gene data show CDR1 as SGHRS and CDR2 as YFSETQ. DNA for the CDR3: TGCGCCAGCAGCTTGTTTTCGCTAGCGGGGTCCCACGAGCAGTACTTC. Protein product: CASSLFSLAGSHEQYF.